This T cell receptor (beta chain) was identified during a study of blood T cells in healthy people across ages. Study-level points and caveats: Long-lived donors carried more naive CD4+ cells and greater diversity than aged donors. In older individuals, TCR beta diversity per million T cells was lower, falling roughly linearly with age. Any changes in expanded clonotypes were possibly confounded, as donor CMV status remained unknown.

Many counts were recorded for this clonotype. The antigen is unknown. Isolation per sample recovered at least 7 million PBMCs. The authors ran a second PCR of 7 to 11 cycles using a sample-barcoded 5' primer and a J-beta primer mix. TCRdb redid the calling of the 5' RACE reads with MiXCR, one entry per CDR3 protein. The sample records about 1.1 million distinct CDR3 sequences, roughly two fifths being singletons. The clonotype comes from a man aged 18 to 29 in good health. The sample comprised blood.

In nucleotides, the CDR3 is TGTGCCAGCAGTCCACCCCGCCGGGGGACTAACTATGGCTACACCTTC. It specifies CASSPPRRGTNYGYTF. This chain uses TRBV12-3 or TRBV12-4 with TRBJ1-2; perhaps TRBD1 as D (5 bases). The CDR3 is made up of 16 amino acids. Trimming took 5 bases from V and 0 from J, leaving 16 bases between them.